The clone carrying this T cell receptor beta chain was observed a single time. Germline-derived CDR1 and CDR2 are MNHEY and SVGAGI. The CDR3 runs 15 residues. The V gene end was trimmed by 4 bases and the J gene end by 3 bases; junction bases not matched to a gene: 5. The data stem from a study of cytomegalovirus exposure and HLA in healthy donors. PCR amplification relied on 60 Vbeta primers (plus 13 Jbeta primers). Sequencing used immunoSEQ multiplex PCR; TCRdb keeps in-frame clones, though not all of them. The repertoire holds about 150,000 clones, with around 74% as singletons. The V gene is TRBV6-5, the J gene TRBJ2-2; 7 bases fit TRBD1. Sequencing was performed on PBMCs. The sequence came from a man between 18 and 29 years old in good health and CMV-seronegative. This CDR3 is CASSSRTGHTGELFF. The CDR3 nucleotides read TGTGCCAGCAGTTCTAGGACAGGACACACCGGGGAGCTGTTTTTT.